These 17 T cell receptor beta chains came from one sample sequenced in a study of cytomegalovirus exposure and HLA in healthy donors. The PCR had 60 Vbeta and 13 Jbeta primers. Only in-frame clones appear in the TCRdb table, and some are missing; sequencing was by immunoSEQ multiplex PCR. Here the sample spans 150,000 to 180,000 clones, approximately 84% being singletons. Sequenced sample: PBMCs. Every receptor here comes from a woman between 18 and 29 years old in good health and CMV-seronegative.

The chain carries TRBV19 and TRBJ2-2, with 12 nucleotides matching TRBD2. Germline V gives CDR1 LNHDA, CDR2 SQIVND (reference sequence). J was trimmed by 3 bases and V by 5 bases; bases with no gene match: 10. The CDR3 length is 18 residues. The CDR3 DNA reads TGTGCCAGTAGTGCGATACTAGCGGGAGGCCCCGACACCGGGGAGCTGTTTTTT. It specifies CASSAILAGGPDTGELFF.

In DNA, the CDR3 is TGTGCCAGCACCCTACAGGGGGTCCGTGGCTACACCTTC. This gives the protein CASTLQGVRGYTF. The chain recombines TRBV7-9 with TRBJ1-2; 8 bases agree with TRBD1. Germline CDR1 reads SEHNR; CDR2 reads FQNEAQ (reference sequence). Germline trimming cut 7 bases from V and 7 bases from J; bases unmatched to any gene: 8. The CDR3 sequence is 13 residues long. Filled out from reference TRBV7-9 and TRBJ1-2, the complete variable domain reads DTGVSQNPRHKITKRGQNVTFRCDPISEHNRLYWYRQTLGQGPEFLTYFQNEAQLEKSRLLSDRFSAERPKGSFSTLEIQRTEQGDSAMYLCASTLQGVRGYTFGSGTRLTVV.

This rearrangement joins TRBV9 to TRBJ2-1; TRBD2 matches 9 bases. From germline, CDR1 is SGDLS and CDR2 YYNGEE. Unmatched junction bases numbered 6, after V lost 5 bases and J lost 6 bases. This CDR3 is built from 14 residues. The DNA of the CDR3 is TGTGCCAGCAGGTCCGGGACTAGCTTCAATGAGCAGTTCTTC. Translating gives CASRSGTSFNEQFF.

The rearrangement joins TRBV28 to TRBJ1-5; D is perhaps TRBD1 (6 bases). Germline CDR1 MDHEN, CDR2 SYDVKM. This CDR3 is built from 16 residues. V lost 4 bases and J lost 2, with 15 bases in between. The CDR3 here is CASSSHAGGGNQPQHF. CDR3 coding DNA: TGTGCCAGCAGTTCTCACGCGGGGGGCGGCAATCAGCCCCAGCATTTT.

The chain recombines TRBV7-3 with TRBJ2-3; 7 bases agree with TRBD2. The V gene's germline CDR1 is SGHTA and CDR2 FQGTGA. The trim removed 5 bases at V and 8 bases at J, leaving 4 bases unmatched. This CDR3 contains 12 residues. CDR3 sequence reads: CASSLSGGTQYF. In nucleotides, the CDR3 is TGTGCCAGCAGCCTCTCGGGAGGTACGCAGTATTTT. The full variable domain, with the rest looked up from reference TRBV7-3 and TRBJ2-3, is GAGVSQTPSNKVTEKGKYVELRCDPISGHTALYWYRQSLGQGPEFLIYFQGTGAADDSGLPNDRFFAVRPEGSVSTLKIQRTERGDSAVYLCASSLSGGTQYFGPGTRLTVL.

The gene calls are TRBV21-1 and TRBJ1-2; the table's D gene call, TRBD1, was not cross checked with the DNA. TRBV21-1 is termed a pseudogene. CDR3 size: 14 residues. The DNA for the CDR3 is TGTGCCAGCAGCCAGACAGGCTCCAACTATGGCTACACCTTC. Translating it yields CASSQTGSNYGYTF.

The chain employs TRBV30 and TRBJ2-2; 12 bases align to TRBD2. The CDR3 has 16 residues. Trimming cost V 0 bases and J 5 bases; bases outside gene matches: 4. Germline CDR1 is GTSNPN and CDR2 is SVGIG (reference sequence). CDR3 in amino acids: CAWSVRTSGRTGELFF. The CDR3 coding sequence is TGTGCCTGGAGTGTACGCACTAGCGGGAGGACCGGGGAGCTGTTTTTT.

The genes are TRBV18 and TRBJ1-2, with 8 bases lining up with TRBD1. Germline CDR1 KGHSH, CDR2 LQKENI. V dropped 6 bases and J dropped 4; count of bases not matched to a gene: 4. The CDR3 contains 13 residues. This CDR3 reads CASSPDRVYGYTF. CDR3 nucleotide sequence: TGTGCCAGCTCCCCGGACAGGGTCTATGGCTACACCTTC.

The J gene is TRBJ2-7, the V gene TRBV2; perhaps TRBD2 as D (5 bases). Trimming took off 7 bases at V and 6 bases at J, with 10 bases between the two ends. Germline CDR1 and CDR2: SNHLY and FYNNEI. The CDR3 length is 11 residues. The CDR3 DNA reads as TGTGCCAGCATCCGGGGATTCGAGCAGTACTTC. Amino acids: CASIRGFEQYF.

The chain employs TRBV5-6 and TRBJ2-7; tentatively, D is TRBD2 (5 bases). The CDR3 extends over 14 amino acids. CDR1 and CDR2 (germline): SGHDT, YYEEEE. V was cut by 3 bases and J by 4 bases, with 14 bases left in between. This CDR3 reads CASSWNLGEYEQYF. The CDR3 coding sequence is TGTGCCAGCAGCTGGAACCTGGGAGAATACGAGCAGTACTTC.

The rearrangement joins TRBV7-6 to TRBJ2-5, with 9 bases lining up with TRBD2. The trim removed 4 bases at V and 4 bases at J, leaving 4 bases unmatched. The germline gives CDR1 SGHVS, CDR2 FNYEAQ. This CDR3 spans 14 amino acids. The CDR3 here is CASSSGLAGETQYF. The CDR3 DNA is TGTGCCAGCAGCTCGGGACTAGCCGGAGAGACCCAGTACTTC.

This clone occurred once. The chain employs TRBV19 and TRBJ1-4, with 8 bases lining up with TRBD1. The V and J ends lost 5 bases and 4 bases, in that order; junction bases with no gene match: 18. Germline CDR1 and CDR2: LNHDA and SQIVND (reference sequence). CDR3 length: 19 amino acids. The CDR3 sequence is CASSSRGWGRGLDNEKLFF. CDR3 DNA: TGTGCCAGTAGTTCAAGGGGGTGGGGCAGGGGGCTGGATAATGAAAAACTGTTTTTT.

The chain links TRBV7-2 to TRBJ1-2; weak D call: TRBD1 (5 bases). The germline gives CDR1 SGHTA, CDR2 FQGNSA. Trimming shortened V by 5 bases and J by 8 bases, and 15 bases separated the two germline ends. The CDR3 is made up of 13 amino acids. CDR3 sequence (DNA): TGTGCCAGCAGCCCACGACAGCCCCCCGGCTACACCTTC. Translation: CASSPRQPPGYTF.

The chain employs TRBV13 and TRBJ1-1; D ambiguous. Per the germline V gene, CDR1 is PRHDT and CDR2 is FYEKMQ (reference sequence). The V gene lost 5 bases and the J gene lost 0 bases, with 13 bases spanning the gap. The CDR3 length is 15 residues. The CDR3 DNA reads TGTGCCAGCAGCCCTGAGTTACGAATGAACACTGAAGCTTTCTTT. This codes for CASSPELRMNTEAFF.

This clone was seen a handful of times. The chain carries TRBV27 and TRBJ2-3; possibly TRBD1 for D (6 bases). V lost 0 bases, J lost 0 bases, and 10 bases lay in between. CDR1 and CDR2 from the germline V gene are MNHEY and SMNVEV (reference sequence). This CDR3 has 16 residues. For the CDR3, the DNA is TGTGCCAGCAGTTTATCGTGGCAGGGGAGCACAGATACGCAGTATTTT. Protein sequence: CASSLSWQGSTDTQYF.

J is TRBJ2-4 and V is TRBV4-3; D possibly corresponds to TRBD1 (6 bases). Germline-derived CDR1 and CDR2 are LGHNA and YSLEER. This CDR3 contains 14 residues. V lost 1 base to trimming and J lost 8 bases, with 12 bases between them. CDR3 in amino acids: CASSQGPGDYIQYF. CDR3 nucleotide sequence: TGCGCCAGCAGCCAAGGGCCAGGGGATTACATTCAGTACTTC.

The rearrangement uses TRBV7-2 and TRBJ2-2, with TRBD1 matching over 8 bases. CDR3 length: 14 amino acids. Germline V gene sequence: CDR1 SGHTA, CDR2 FQGNSA. V lost 5 bases to trimming and J lost 7 bases; unmatched junction nucleotides: 6. CDR3 nucleotides: TGTGCCAGCAGCAGACCGGGGACAGGCGGGGAGCTGTTTTTT. Protein sequence: CASSRPGTGGELFF.